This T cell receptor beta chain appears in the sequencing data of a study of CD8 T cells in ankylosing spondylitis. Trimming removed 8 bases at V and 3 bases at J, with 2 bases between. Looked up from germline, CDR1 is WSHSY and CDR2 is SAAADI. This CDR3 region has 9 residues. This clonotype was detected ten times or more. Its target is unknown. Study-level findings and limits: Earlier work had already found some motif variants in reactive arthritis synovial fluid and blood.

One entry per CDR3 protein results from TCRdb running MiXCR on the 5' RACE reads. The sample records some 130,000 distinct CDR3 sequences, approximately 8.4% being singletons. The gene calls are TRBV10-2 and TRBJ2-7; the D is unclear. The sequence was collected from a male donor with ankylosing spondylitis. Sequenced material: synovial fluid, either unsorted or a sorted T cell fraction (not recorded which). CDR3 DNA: TGCGCCAGCGGCTACGAGCAGTACTTC. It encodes CASGYEQYF.